The next 31 T cell receptor beta chains were all read from a single sample in a study of blood T cell repertoires in COVID-19. The assay was immunoSEQ multiplex PCR, and TCRdb's table has in-frame clones only and misses some. The sample gives over 110,000 clones, roughly 78% of which show up once; under 4.5% is in the top ten. Specimen: peripheral blood. The receptors originated from a man in his 60s with acute or convalescent COVID-19.

V is TRBV3-1 (or the pseudogene TRBV3-2) and J is TRBJ1-2; 7 bases match TRBD1. This CDR3 has 12 amino acids. Germline CDR1 reads LGHDT; CDR2 reads YNNKEL (reference sequence). The trim removed 3 bases at V and 8 bases at J, leaving 3 bases unmatched. In DNA form, the CDR3 reads TGTGCCAGCAGCCAGAGGGGGCAAGGCTACACCTTC. Protein sequence: CASSQRGQGYTF.

The gene calls are TRBV28 and TRBJ1-3, with TRBD1 identical over 7 bases. CDR1 MDHEN and CDR2 SYDVKM come from the germline V gene. The CDR3 is 14 residues long. J lost 2 bases, V lost 4 bases, and 2 bases had no gene match. CDR3 sequence (DNA): TGTGCCAGCAGTTACGACAGGGCTGGAAACACCATATATTTT. Translation: CASSYDRAGNTIYF.

This sequence joins TRBV30 and TRBJ2-3; 11 bases are a match to TRBD1. The CDR3 consists of 15 residues. V gave up 5 bases and J gave up 4 bases; unmatched junction bases: 8. Germline assignment: CDR1 GTSNPN and CDR2 SVGIG (reference sequence). The DNA of the CDR3 is TGTGCCTGGGCGGGACAGGGGGTAGGAGCAGATACGCAGTATTTT. It translates to CAWAGQGVGADTQYF. The variable domain in full, completed from reference TRBV30 and TRBJ2-3, reads SQTIHQWPATLVQPVGSPLSLECTVEGTSNPNLYWYRQAAGRGLQLLFYSVGIGQISSEVPQNLSASRPQDRQFILSSKKLLLSDSGFYLCAWAGQGVGADTQYFGPGTRLTVL.

This chain joins TRBV5-6 and TRBJ1-1, with 7 bases lining up with TRBD1. The CDR3 covers 14 residues. Germline V gene lookup returns CDR1 SGHDT and CDR2 YYEEEE. V gave up 4 bases and J gave up 3 bases; unmatched junction bases: 6. The CDR3 loop is CASSAGTVYTEAFF. In DNA, the CDR3 is TGTGCCAGCAGCGCGGGGACAGTATACACTGAAGCTTTCTTT.

CDR3 in amino acids: CASTLDSFGNSPLHF. CDR3 coding DNA: TGTGCCAGTACCTTGGACTCCTTTGGGAATTCACCCCTCCACTTT. This chain uses TRBV19 with TRBJ1-6, with unresolved D. V was pared by 7 bases and J by 7 bases, with 17 bases between. Germline-derived CDR1 and CDR2 are LNHDA and SQIVND (reference sequence). This CDR3 is 15 amino acids long.

The genes are TRBV7-4 and TRBJ2-7; TRBD2 might be the D (7 bases). Germline CDR1 and CDR2: SGHVT and SQSDAQ. Trimming cost V 7 bases and J 5 bases, with 21 bases left between them. The CDR3 totals 15 residues. CDR3 sequence: CASIIRGGAPHEQYF. The CDR3 bases are TGTGCCAGCATCATACGCGGGGGCGCACCCCACGAGCAGTACTTC.

This clone was picked up one time. The chain's CDR3 is CATSDATTTEAFF. The CDR3 DNA reads TGTGCCACCAGTGACGCGACTACCACTGAAGCTTTCTTT. The chain uses TRBV24-1 and TRBJ1-1; D not resolved. Germline V gives CDR1 KGHDR, CDR2 SFDVKD. With 4 bases removed from V and 4 bases from J, the gap between germline ends came to 9 bases. The CDR3 has 13 residues.

This chain uses TRBV20-1 with TRBJ2-1; 13 bases are a match to TRBD2. Germline loops: CDR1 DFQATT, CDR2 SNEGSKA (reference sequence). After removal of 6 bases from V and 2 bases from J, the junction contained 7 bases not matched to a gene. This CDR3 is built from 16 residues. The CDR3 spells CSASGTSGKPYNEQFF. The CDR3 DNA follows: TGCAGTGCCAGTGGGACTAGCGGGAAACCCTACAATGAGCAGTTCTTC.

CDR3 in amino acids: CASSQASGVNEQFF. The CDR3 DNA sequence: TGCGCCAGCAGCCAAGCTTCGGGAGTGAATGAGCAGTTCTTC. The chain uses TRBV4-3 and TRBJ2-1; tentative D call: TRBD2 (6 bases). The CDR3 has 14 residues. The V end lost 1 base, the J end lost 7 bases, and 11 bases lay between the germline ends. Germline V gene lookup returns CDR1 LGHNA and CDR2 YSLEER.

The J gene is TRBJ1-1, the V gene TRBV19; D not resolved. Germline V gene sequence: CDR1 LNHDA, CDR2 SQIVND (reference sequence). The CDR3 has 11 residues. V was cut by 3 bases and J by 8 bases, with 7 bases left in between. Here the CDR3 DNA reads TGTGCCAGTAGTATGCTGACAGAAGCTTTCTTT. The encoded protein is CASSMLTEAFF.

This chain joins TRBV7-8 and TRBJ2-6, with 7 bases lining up with TRBD2. The CDR3 extends over 15 amino acids. The J segment lost 5 bases and the V segment lost 3 bases, leaving 4 bases of the junction unmatched. The germline CDR1 and CDR2 sequences are SGHVS and FQNEAQ. The CDR3 DNA follows: TGTGCCAGCAGCTTCTCAGCGGGGAGGGCCAACGTCCTGACTTTC. This gives the protein CASSFSAGRANVLTF.

The chain links TRBV9 to TRBJ1-1, with a weak D call TRBD1 (5 bases). The germline V and J ends were trimmed by 2 bases and 5 bases, with 16 bases remaining between them. The CDR3 consists of 15 residues. CDR1 SGDLS and CDR2 YYNGEE come from the germline V gene. CDR3: CASSVGLPGRTEAFF. CDR3 sequence (DNA): TGTGCCAGCAGCGTGGGACTCCCGGGGAGGACTGAAGCTTTCTTT.

This sequence joins TRBV13 and TRBJ2-7; 8 bases fit TRBD1. The CDR3 is 16 amino acids. After removal of 3 bases from V and 0 bases from J, the junction contained 7 bases not matched to a gene. The germline V gene encodes CDR1 PRHDT and CDR2 FYEKMQ (reference sequence). This CDR3 reads CASSFGTGGVSYEQYF. The CDR3 nucleotides read TGTGCCAGCAGCTTCGGGACAGGCGGGGTCTCCTACGAGCAGTACTTC.

This rearrangement joins TRBV18 to TRBJ2-1; D gene unclear. Germline V gene data show CDR1 as KGHSH and CDR2 as LQKENI. The CDR3 spans 17 residues. V was trimmed by 3 bases and J by 3 bases, leaving 18 bases between them. The CDR3 DNA follows: TGTGCCAGCTCACCCGACGGGTTTTCCCCCTACTACAATGAGCAGTTCTTC. This codes for CASSPDGFSPYYNEQFF.

The chain employs TRBV28 and TRBJ2-7; D gene unclear. V was pared by 5 bases and J by 2 bases, with 7 bases between. CDR1 MDHEN and CDR2 SYDVKM come from the germline V gene. The CDR3 has 12 amino acids. The CDR3 DNA reads TGTGCCAGCAGTCCACTGGCCTACGAGCAGTACTTC. Its translation is CASSPLAYEQYF.

V and J are TRBV27 and TRBJ1-1, with D unresolved. V lost 2 bases and J 3 bases, leaving 13 bases between the germline ends. This CDR3 has 15 residues. Germline CDR1 MNHEY, CDR2 SMNVEV (reference sequence). The CDR3 region is CASSLTGLSDTEAFF. CDR3 nucleotides: TGTGCCAGCAGTTTAACTGGACTATCGGACACTGAAGCTTTCTTT.

This clone was seen once. The chain links TRBV2 to TRBJ2-3, with 8 bases aligning to TRBD2. The CDR3 spans 17 residues. Germline CDR1 and CDR2: SNHLY and FYNNEI. J was trimmed by 2 bases and V by 3 bases; bases with no gene match: 10. The CDR3 sequence is CASSESGGPGNTDTQYF. DNA for the CDR3: TGTGCCAGCAGTGAGTCGGGAGGGCCGGGAAACACAGATACGCAGTATTTT.

This chain uses TRBV19 with TRBJ1-5; D is possibly TRBD1 (5 bases). This CDR3 is built from 15 residues. Germline V gene sequence: CDR1 LNHDA, CDR2 SQIVND (reference sequence). Trimming left V 1 base short and J 4 bases short, with 11 bases between. For the CDR3, the DNA is TGTGCCAGTAGTATAGGGAGCCAGGGTAATCAGCCCCAGCATTTT. Its protein product is CASSIGSQGNQPQHF.

The gene calls are TRBV6-5 and TRBJ2-5; 13 bases align to TRBD2. V gave up 2 bases and J gave up 8 bases; unmatched junction bases: 5. This CDR3 contains 15 residues. Germline loops: CDR1 MNHEY, CDR2 SVGAGI. Here the CDR3 DNA reads TGTGCCAGCAGTTACCAAGGGACTAGCGGGAAAACCCAGTACTTC. Translating it yields CASSYQGTSGKTQYF.

V usage is TRBV27 and J usage is TRBJ1-2, with TRBD1 matching over 11 bases. The trim removed 4 bases at V and 4 bases at J, leaving 8 bases unmatched. Germline V CDR1 and CDR2: MNHEY, SMNVEV (reference sequence). The CDR3 extends over 16 amino acids. In DNA, the CDR3 is TGTGCCAGCAGTTATGACGGACAGGGGGCATTCTATGGCTACACCTTC. Its protein product is CASSYDGQGAFYGYTF.

J is TRBJ1-2 and V is TRBV30; TRBD1 is a possible D gene (6 bases). This CDR3 has 16 residues. V was shortened by 1 base and J by 2 bases, with 17 bases between the two germline ends. Germline lookup yields CDR1 GTSNPN and CDR2 SVGIG (reference sequence). The CDR3 DNA reads TGTGCCTGGAGTGCCTGGGGGACACCTTTAAACTATGGCTACACCTTC. Amino acids: CAWSAWGTPLNYGYTF.

The rearrangement joins TRBV7-9 to TRBJ1-4; a possible D gene is TRBD1 (5 bases). Germline CDR1 reads SEHNR; CDR2 reads FQNEAQ (reference sequence). V was trimmed by 5 bases and J by 3 bases, leaving 13 bases between them. The CDR3 has 15 amino acids. CDR3 sequence: CASSPPGGANEKLFF. The CDR3, as DNA: TGTGCCAGCAGCCCCCCCGGAGGGGCTAATGAAAAACTGTTTTTT.

The V and J genes are TRBV10-3 and TRBJ1-1; 9 bases map to TRBD1. CDR3 size: 17 residues. Germline loops: CDR1 ENHRY, CDR2 SYGVKD. The V gene end was trimmed by 2 bases and the J gene end by 5 bases; junction bases not matched to a gene: 12. The CDR3 sequence is CAISETGTGIWRTEAFF. CDR3 sequence (DNA): TGTGCCATCAGTGAGACAGGGACAGGGATTTGGCGGACTGAAGCTTTCTTT.

The rearrangement links TRBV3-1 (or the pseudogene TRBV3-2) to TRBJ2-7, with 13 bases identical to TRBD2. Trimming cost V 6 bases and J 3 bases; bases outside gene matches: 5. Germline CDR1 reads LGHDT; CDR2 reads YNNKEL (reference sequence). The CDR3 runs to 15 residues. The CDR3 nucleotides are TGTGCCAGCAGTGGACTAGCGGGAGCAAACTACGAGCAGTACTTC. Protein sequence: CASSGLAGANYEQYF.

This clone was observed a single time. The chain couples TRBV6-5 to TRBJ2-7; D possibly corresponds to TRBD2 (5 bases). Germline V gene sequence: CDR1 MNHEY, CDR2 SVGAGI. This CDR3 contains 14 residues. V lost 7 bases and J lost 0, with 13 bases in between. The CDR3 here is CASTRTQSSYEQYF. CDR3 sequence (DNA): TGTGCCAGCACACGGACTCAGAGCTCCTACGAGCAGTACTTC.

In this sample, this clone turned up once. The chain uses TRBV28 and TRBJ2-7; 14 bases fit TRBD2. Germline V CDR1 and CDR2: MDHEN, SYDVKM. The CDR3 has 14 residues. Trimming took 5 bases from V and 13 from J; bases not matched to a gene: 10. The CDR3 nucleotides are TGTGCCAGCAGTCAATCGGGACTAGCGGGAGCTATTTACTTC. Protein: CASSQSGLAGAIYF.

This chain links TRBV30 with TRBJ1-6; the D is unclear. Trimming pared 0 bases from V and 2 bases from J, leaving 8 bases between. Germline CDR1 reads GTSNPN; CDR2 reads SVGIG (reference sequence). CDR3 length: 15 amino acids. CDR3 sequence reads: CAWSVGGAYNSPLHF. CDR3 sequence (DNA): TGTGCCTGGAGTGTTGGAGGCGCCTATAATTCACCCCTCCACTTT. Together with reference TRBV30 and TRBJ1-6, the CDR3 gives the full variable domain: SQTIHQWPATLVQPVGSPLSLECTVEGTSNPNLYWYRQAAGRGLQLLFYSVGIGQISSEVPQNLSASRPQDRQFILSSKKLLLSDSGFYLCAWSVGGAYNSPLHFGNGTRLTVT.

The chain uses TRBV12-2 and TRBJ2-3; the table's D gene call, TRBD2, was not cross checked with the DNA. TRBV12-2 is a known pseudogene. This CDR3 region has 13 residues. The CDR3 DNA sequence: TGTGCAAGTCGCTTAGTGGACTTGGATACGCAGTATTTT. Translating gives CASRLVDLDTQYF.

The CDR3 DNA is TGCAGCGTTGGGCAGGGGCTGGAGAACACTGAAGCTTTCTTT. Its protein product is CSVGQGLENTEAFF. This chain connects TRBV29-1 to TRBJ1-1; tentative D call: TRBD1 (6 bases). This CDR3 contains 14 residues. Germline loops: CDR1 SQVTM, CDR2 ANQGSEA. Deletions cut 4 bases from V and 1 base from J, with 13 bases between.

This clone was picked up one time. The chain links TRBV3-1 (or the pseudogene TRBV3-2) to TRBJ1-4; a weak D match, TRBD1 (5 bases). The V end lost 1 base, the J end lost 4 bases, and 7 bases lay between the germline ends. Germline-derived CDR1 and CDR2 are LGHDT and YNNKEL (reference sequence). The CDR3 runs 14 residues. The CDR3 sequence is CASSQVQGNEKLFF. The CDR3 DNA sequence: TGTGCCAGCAGCCAAGTGCAGGGTAATGAAAAACTGTTTTTT.

The chain recombines TRBV19 with TRBJ2-3; 13 bases fit TRBD2. Germline-derived CDR1 and CDR2 are LNHDA and SQIVND (reference sequence). The CDR3 contains 16 residues. V gave up 4 bases and J gave up 1 base; unmatched junction bases: 2. CDR3 region: CASSTLAGGRTDTQYF. The CDR3, as DNA: TGTGCCAGTAGTACACTAGCGGGAGGGCGCACAGATACGCAGTATTTT.